Listed below are T cell receptor beta chains from one sample, sequenced in a study of identical twins. In TCRdb, the 5' RACE reads were re-called with MiXCR into one record per CDR3 protein. The table includes approximately 590,000 distinct CDR3 sequences, roughly 9.9% detected once. The same data also contributed to another study, on yellow fever vaccine responses in identical twins.

The source material was PBMCs. These receptor sequences come from a woman aged 18-30 years in good health. CDR3s include the opening cysteine and the closing phenylalanine or tryptophan. D genes are given only for firm matches. Clone size is not always given. Where it is, it says once, few, many or a class for expanded clones.

many,TRBD2,TRBJ2-2,TRBV12-3/TRBV12-4,TGTGCCAGCAGTAGGACTAGTAATACCGGGGAGCTGTTTTTT,CASSRTSNTGELFF
few,NA,TRBJ2-7,TRBV3-1,TGTGCCAGCAGCCAAGATCTGTCTAGGTACGAGCAGTACTTC,CASSQDLSRYEQYF
few,NA,TRBJ2-1,TRBV10-3,TGTGCCATCAGTGAGTTCACGGTGAGCTCCTACAATGAGCAGTTCTTC,CAISEFTVSSYNEQFF
many,TRBD1,TRBJ1-2,TRBV12-3/TRBV12-4,TGTGCCAGCAGTCGAGACAGGGAGAATGTTAATTATGGCTACACCTTC,CASSRDRENVNYGYTF
few,TRBD1,TRBJ2-5,TRBV11-2,TGTGCCAGCAGCTTAGGGGACAGGGGTTGGGAGACCCAGTACTTC,CASSLGDRGWETQYF
many,NA,TRBJ2-1,TRBV3-1,TGTGCCAGCAGCCCCCCGGGGCAGGGAAATGAGCAGTTCTTC,CASSPPGQGNEQFF
NA,NA,TRBJ1-4,TRBV2,TGTGCCAGCAGTCGGACGGCAACTAATGAAAAACTGTTTTTT,CASSRTATNEKLFF
NA,NA,TRBJ1-1,TRBV19,TGTGCCAGTAGTATTAGAGGAGGAGGCGGTGAAGCTTTCTTT,CASSIRGGGGEAFF
many,NA,TRBJ2-2,TRBV12-3/TRBV12-4,TGTGCCAGCAGTTCGGCCGACAGCACCGGGGAGCTGTTTTTT,CASSSADSTGELFF
few,TRBD2,TRBJ2-3,TRBV9,TGTGCCAGCAACGAGCGGGACGGATCAAGCGGGGCGCAGTATTTT,CASNERDGSSGAQYF
many,NA,TRBJ1-1,TRBV4-2,TGTGCCAGCAGCCAAGGACGGGTGAACACTGAAGCTTTCTTT,CASSQGRVNTEAFF
many,NA,TRBJ1-1,TRBV2,TGTGCCAGTCAGGGAATGAAGACTGAAGCTTTCTTT,CASQGMKTEAFF
few,NA,TRBJ2-7,TRBV4-1,TGCGCCAGCAGCCAAGATATTGGGAACTCCTACGAGCAGTACTTC,CASSQDIGNSYEQYF
many,NA,TRBJ2-3,TRBV12-3/TRBV12-4,TGTGCCAGCCTATACGGGAGCACAGATACGCAGTATTTT,CASLYGSTDTQYF
many,TRBD1,TRBJ2-3,TRBV24-1,TGTGCCACCAGTGACTCAGCACTTGACAGGGGAGGAGGCACAGATACGCAGTATTTT,CATSDSALDRGGGTDTQYF
few,NA,TRBJ2-7,TRBV25-1,TGTGCCAGCAGACCCACTCTTAGGGGGAAAGGAGCCTACGAGCAGTACTTC,CASRPTLRGKGAYEQYF
NA,NA,TRBJ2-1,TRBV25-1,TGTGCCAGCAGTGAATCCCCCGTTCCCTATTACAATGAGCAGTTCTTC,CASSESPVPYYNEQFF
NA,TRBD1,TRBJ2-7,TRBV2,TGTGCCAGCAGTTGGGACAGGGGAGTTTCCTACGAGCAGTACTTC,CASSWDRGVSYEQYF
many,NA,TRBJ2-1,TRBV5-1,TGCGCCAGCAGCTTGGGGGTCCAGATCGCGCATGAGCAGTTCTTC,CASSLGVQIAHEQFF
many,TRBD2,TRBJ2-7,TRBV11-2,TGTGCCAGCAGCTCGTACATTGCACTAGCGGGAGGGCCGTGGGAGCAGTACTTC,CASSSYIALAGGPWEQYF
few,NA,TRBJ2-5,TRBV12-3/TRBV12-4,TGTGCCAGCAGCCTTACTGGGGGCGCGAGACAAGAGACCCAGTACTTC,CASSLTGGARQETQYF
few,NA,TRBJ2-1,TRBV5-1,TGCGCCAGCAGCTTGGGTTCGGGACATATACAATATGAGCAGTTCTTC,CASSLGSGHIQYEQFF
once,TRBD1,TRBJ2-7,TRBV20-1,TGCAGTGCTAAGCCCAGATTTAGACAGGGTGCCTACGAGCAGTACTTC,CSAKPRFRQGAYEQYF
NA,TRBD1,TRBJ2-2,TRBV2,TGTGCCAGCAGTTCGAGGGACAGCCACACCGGGGAGCTGTTTTTT,CASSSRDSHTGELFF
few,NA,TRBJ2-5,TRBV6-1,TGTGCCAGCAGGCGAGACGTGCTGCCTTTTCAAGAGACCCAGTACTTC,CASRRDVLPFQETQYF
many,TRBD1,TRBJ2-5,TRBV7-2,TGTGCCAGCAGCTTAACCCGGACAGGGAGAGAGACCCAGTACTTC,CASSLTRTGRETQYF
NA,NA,TRBJ2-1,TRBV7-9,TGTGCAAGTCAGAGAGAGCAGTTCTTC,CASQREQFF
NA,TRBD1,TRBJ1-5,TRBV28,TGTGCCAGCACCTTAGGGGGCGCCAGGGGGCAGCCCCAGCATTTT,CASTLGGARGQPQHF
few,NA,TRBJ2-7,TRBV7-8,TGTGCCAGCAGCTTAGCTGTCCTTTCCGGGAGCTCCTACGAGCAGTACTTC,CASSLAVLSGSSYEQYF
NA,TRBD2,TRBJ2-7,TRBV7-8,TGTGCCAGCAGCTTAGAGAGGAGCGGGAAGCTTGCCGAGCAGTACTTC,CASSLERSGKLAEQYF
few,TRBD2,TRBJ2-1,TRBV25-1,TGTGCCAGCAGTGGTCGGGGGGGGGGCGCCCCTAATGAGCAGTTCTTC,CASSGRGGGAPNEQFF
many,NA,TRBJ2-1,TRBV29-1,TGCAGCGTTGTTGGGCAGGGGGGGACCTACAATGAGCAGTTCTTC,CSVVGQGGTYNEQFF
NA,NA,TRBJ2-2,TRBV7-3,TGTGCCAGCAGCTTCGGGACTTACGGGGAGCTGTTTTTT,CASSFGTYGELFF
few,TRBD1,TRBJ2-5,TRBV6-2/TRBV6-3,TGTGCCAGCAGAACAGGGGGCGCGAAGACCCAGTACTTC,CASRTGGAKTQYF
NA,TRBD2,TRBJ2-5,TRBV7-2,TGTGCCAGCAGCTTAGTACTAGCGGGGGGATCTCGGGAGACCCAGTACTTC,CASSLVLAGGSRETQYF
NA,NA,TRBJ2-7,TRBV11-2,TGTGCCAGCAGCATCCCCCGGGACACCGGCTACGAGCAGTACTTC,CASSIPRDTGYEQYF
many,TRBD1,TRBJ2-1,TRBV29-1,TGCAGCTCCATGGGGACAGGGGGTTCATCCTACAATGAGCAGTTCTTC,CSSMGTGGSSYNEQFF
few,NA,TRBJ2-6,TRBV6-1,TGTGCCAGCATACGGACGGCGAGCTCTGGGGCCAACGTCCTGACTTTC,CASIRTASSGANVLTF
many,NA,TRBJ2-3,TRBV3-1,TGTGCCAGCAGCCAAGAAATGGGCACAGATACGCAGTATTTT,CASSQEMGTDTQYF
many,TRBD1,TRBJ1-1,TRBV15,TGTGCCACCAGCAGAGATCGGGACAGGGTGACTGAAGCTTTCTTT,CATSRDRDRVTEAFF
many,NA,TRBJ2-7,TRBV27,TGTGCCAGCAGTTTCCTCCTGACAGAGAAGAACGAGCAGTACTTC,CASSFLLTEKNEQYF
NA,TRBD1,TRBJ2-1,TRBV24-1,TGTGCCACCAGTGACTCGGGACAGGGCGGGTGGAATGAGCAGTTCTTC,CATSDSGQGGWNEQFF
NA,NA,TRBJ2-1,TRBV12-3/TRBV12-4,TGTGCCAGCAGTTCAACGGAGAATGAGCAGTTCTTC,CASSSTENEQFF
NA,TRBD1,TRBJ2-3,TRBV6-2/TRBV6-3,TGTGCCAGCAGTTGGGGGACAGGGGGCGCAAATACGCAGTATTTT,CASSWGTGGANTQYF
NA,TRBD2,TRBJ2-5,TRBV28,TGTGCCAGCAGTCCGATGCGGGGGGGTTATCAAGAGACCCAGTACTTC,CASSPMRGGYQETQYF
NA,TRBD2,TRBJ2-3,TRBV6-1,TGTGCCAGCAGTGAATTCGGACTAGCGGGAGGGCCGGCAGATACGCAGTATTTT,CASSEFGLAGGPADTQYF
few,NA,TRBJ1-1,TRBV27,TGTGCCAGCAGAAGGCAGCAGGGGAACACTGAAGCTTTCTTT,CASRRQQGNTEAFF
many,TRBD1,TRBJ2-1,TRBV12-3/TRBV12-4,TGTGCCAGCAGTTTAGCGTCAGGGGGATCCTACAATGAGCAGTTCTTC,CASSLASGGSYNEQFF
NA,NA,TRBJ2-7,TRBV29-1,TGCAGCGTTGTAGCGGCCTCCTACGAGCAGTACTTC,CSVVAASYEQYF
few,TRBD2,TRBJ2-1,TRBV6-1,TGTGCCAGCAGTCCGCTAGCGGGAGTGAGTAATGAGCAGTTCTTC,CASSPLAGVSNEQFF
few,NA,TRBJ2-1,TRBV10-3,TGTGCCATCAGTGAGATAGCAGGGAACGAGCAGTTCTTC,CAISEIAGNEQFF
NA,TRBD2,TRBJ2-2,TRBV28,TGTGCCAGCAGTCCTAGCGGTAGGGAGACCGGGGAGCTGTTTTTT,CASSPSGRETGELFF
few,TRBD2,TRBJ2-2,TRBV6-2/TRBV6-3,TGTGCCAGCAGTGTGCCGGGACTAGCTGCCGGCACCGGGGAGCTGTTTTTT,CASSVPGLAAGTGELFF
many,TRBD2,TRBJ2-1,TRBV5-1,TGCGCCAGCAGCTTGCGCGGGAGCTACAATGAGCAGTTCTTC,CASSLRGSYNEQFF
few,NA,TRBJ1-3,TRBV2,TGTGCCAGCAGTGACTATTTAAACACCATATATTTT,CASSDYLNTIYF
NA,TRBD2,TRBJ2-7,TRBV7-9,TGTGCCAGCAGCTCGATACTAGCGGGGTTCTACGAGCAGTACTTC,CASSSILAGFYEQYF
NA,NA,TRBJ2-1,TRBV12-3/TRBV12-4,TGTGCCAGCAGCACCAGGCTAGTACGGTACAATGAGCAGTTCTTC,CASSTRLVRYNEQFF
many,NA,TRBJ2-7,TRBV27,TGTGCCAGCAGTTACAAGGACAGCTTCTACGAGCAGTACTTC,CASSYKDSFYEQYF